Presented here are 4 T cell receptor beta chains from one specimen sequenced in a study of blood T cell repertoires in COVID-19. Only in-frame clones appear in the TCRdb table, and some are missing; sequencing was by immunoSEQ multiplex PCR. The sample includes just under 150,000 clones, approximately 89% of them seen just once. The specimen sequenced was peripheral blood. The source is a human donor in a cohort sampled during active COVID-19.

The rearrangement links TRBV21-1 to TRBJ2-4; the table names TRBD2, a call not compared with the DNA. TRBV21-1 has pseudogene status. The CDR3 has 17 residues. The DNA of the CDR3 is TGTGCCAGCAGCAATAATGCCCCTCGAGACCCGAGGAACATTCAGTACTTC. It encodes CASSNNAPRDPRNIQYF.

The chain has TRBV18 and TRBJ2-5; D not resolved. V gave up 3 bases and J gave up 1 base, with 6 bases separating them. This CDR3 spans 13 amino acids. Germline V lookup: CDR1 KGHSH, CDR2 LQKENI. CDR3 nucleotide sequence: TGTGCCAGCTCACCTCTATTCCAAGAGACCCAGTACTTC. It specifies CASSPLFQETQYF.

The rearrangement links TRBV5-4 to TRBJ1-2; D possibly corresponds to TRBD1 (6 bases). Germline V gene lookup returns CDR1 SGHNT and CDR2 YYREEE (reference sequence). This CDR3 spans 14 amino acids. Trimming cost V 3 bases and J 0 bases, with 9 bases left between them. The CDR3 protein is CASSSRTANYGYTF. The CDR3 coding sequence is TGTGCCAGCAGCTCAAGGACAGCTAACTATGGCTACACCTTC.

This chain connects TRBV6-5 to TRBJ2-1; 7 nucleotides line up with TRBD2. CDR3 length: 14 amino acids. V was pared by 0 bases and J by 7 bases, with 3 bases of the junction left unmatched. The germline V gene encodes CDR1 MNHEY and CDR2 SVGAGI. CDR3 in amino acids: CASSYSEGGNEQFF. The DNA for the CDR3 is TGTGCCAGCAGTTACTCGGAGGGAGGGAATGAGCAGTTCTTC.